The rows below give T cell receptor beta chains drawn from one sample of a study of CD8+ T cells in alopecia areata. TCRdb keeps only in-frame clones here, not all; method: immunoSEQ multiplex PCR. Of about 280,000 clones in the sample, 58% were seen once. The sample was CD4+ T cells sorted from blood, taken at week 24, from a patient treated with tofacitinib. Receptors originate from a human donor with alopecia areata. CDR3s include the opening cysteine and the closing phenylalanine or tryptophan. The D gene is left open where the match is weak. Clone size, where shown, is once, few, many, or a class for clones that have expanded.

clone_size	j_call	v_call	d_call	cdr3_aa	cdr3_nt
NA	TRBJ1-1	TRBV6-5	NA	CASRRDGGVHPAFF	TGTGCCAGCAGACGCGATGGAGGCGTCCATCCCGCTTTCTTT
NA	TRBJ2-7	TRBV5-6	TRBD1	CASSLKYRGNHEQYF	TGTGCCAGCAGCTTGAAGTACAGGGGGAACCACGAGCAGTACTTC
NA	TRBJ1-1	TRBV29-1	NA	CSGDTHGVANTEAFF	TGCAGCGGGGATACCCATGGGGTCGCGAACACTGAAGCTTTCTTT
few	TRBJ2-5	TRBV5-1	TRBD2	CASSLARTSDQETQYF	TGCGCCAGCAGCTTGGCCCGGACTAGCGACCAAGAGACCCAGTACTTC
NA	TRBJ2-7	TRBV29-1	TRBD1	CSVQTTGWGEQYF	TGCAGCGTTCAAACGACAGGGTGGGGCGAGCAGTACTTC
NA	TRBJ1-3	TRBV5-6	NA	CASSLRAGNSGNTIYF	TGTGCCAGCAGCTTGCGGGCCGGCAACTCTGGAAACACCATATATTTT
few	TRBJ1-4	TRBV29-1	TRBD1	CSVEVVGNRGKLFF	TGCAGCGTTGAAGTGGTGGGGAACAGGGGGAAACTGTTTTTT
NA	TRBJ1-1	TRBV19	NA	CASSAQMNTEAFF	TGTGCCAGTAGTGCTCAGATGAACACTGAAGCTTTCTTT
NA	TRBJ2-1	TRBV29-1	NA	CSVEVVGREQFF	TGCAGCGTTGAGGTGGTGGGCCGTGAGCAGTTCTTC
NA	TRBJ2-1	TRBV30	NA	CATRSSSYNEQFF	TGTGCCACCCGGTCTAGCTCCTACAATGAGCAGTTCTTC
NA	TRBJ1-1	TRBV29-1	NA	CSVDRHEAFF	TGCAGCGTGGATAGACATGAAGCTTTCTTT
NA	TRBJ2-7	TRBV18	NA	CASSPSERNVQYF	TGTGCCAGCTCACCCTCGGAACGGAATGTGCAGTACTTC
NA	TRBJ2-1	TRBV5-1	NA	CASSLNGGSYNEQFF	TGCGCCAGCAGCTTGAACGGTGGCTCCTACAATGAGCAGTTCTTC
NA	TRBJ2-7	TRBV29-1	NA	CSVEASGWYSYEQYF	TGCAGCGTTGAGGCAAGCGGGTGGTACTCCTACGAGCAGTACTTC
NA	TRBJ2-5	TRBV7-2	TRBD2	CASSDSGLAGETQYF	TGTGCCAGCAGCGATAGTGGACTAGCAGGGGAGACCCAGTACTTC
NA	TRBJ2-7	TRBV4-1	NA	CASSSQRRNFSYEQYF	TGCGCCAGCAGCTCTCAACGGCGGAACTTTTCCTACGAGCAGTACTTC
NA	TRBJ1-6	TRBV29-1	NA	CSASESSYNSPLHF	TGCAGCGCTTCCGAAAGCTCCTATAATTCACCCCTCCACTTT
few	TRBJ1-1	TRBV30	NA	CAWSGLSNRRTEAFF	TGTGCCTGGAGTGGTCTAAGCAACAGACGGACTGAAGCTTTCTTT
NA	TRBJ1-1	TRBV30	NA	CAWTLVQGNTEAFF	TGTGCCTGGACTTTGGTACAGGGGAACACTGAAGCTTTCTTT
few	TRBJ2-2	TRBV29-1	NA	CSVDRTAGELFF	TGCAGCGTTGACAGGACCGCCGGGGAGCTGTTTTTT
NA	TRBJ2-7	TRBV7-2	NA	CASSLVWAEQYF	TGTGCCAGCAGCTTAGTATGGGCGGAGCAGTACTTC
few	TRBJ1-6	TRBV10-3	NA	CAISESVGVRNSPLHF	TGTGCCATCAGTGAGTCGGTGGGGGTTAGGAATTCACCCCTCCACTTT
NA	TRBJ1-3	TRBV5-4	NA	CASSLWSSGNTIYF	TGTGCCAGCAGCTTATGGAGCTCTGGAAACACCATATATTTT
NA	TRBJ2-1	TRBV7-2	NA	CASSLAGTNSYNEQFF	TGTGCCAGCAGCTTAGCCGGGACAAACTCCTACAATGAGCAGTTCTTC
NA	TRBJ2-7	TRBV5-6	TRBD1	CASSRTGGFEQYF	TGTGCCAGCAGCAGGACAGGGGGCTTCGAGCAGTACTTC